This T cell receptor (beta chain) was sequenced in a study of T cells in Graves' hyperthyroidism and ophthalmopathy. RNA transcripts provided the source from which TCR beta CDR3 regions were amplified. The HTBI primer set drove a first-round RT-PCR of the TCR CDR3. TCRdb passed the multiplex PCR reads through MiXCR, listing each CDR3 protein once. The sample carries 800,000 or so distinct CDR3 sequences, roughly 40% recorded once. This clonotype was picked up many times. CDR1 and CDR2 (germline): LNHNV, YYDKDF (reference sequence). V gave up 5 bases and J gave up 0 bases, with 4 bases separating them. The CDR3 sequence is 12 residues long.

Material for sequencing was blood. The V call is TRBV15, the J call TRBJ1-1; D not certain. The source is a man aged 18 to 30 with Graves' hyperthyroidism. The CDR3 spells CATSVMNTEAFF. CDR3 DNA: TGTGCCACCAGCGTCATGAACACTGAAGCTTTCTTT.